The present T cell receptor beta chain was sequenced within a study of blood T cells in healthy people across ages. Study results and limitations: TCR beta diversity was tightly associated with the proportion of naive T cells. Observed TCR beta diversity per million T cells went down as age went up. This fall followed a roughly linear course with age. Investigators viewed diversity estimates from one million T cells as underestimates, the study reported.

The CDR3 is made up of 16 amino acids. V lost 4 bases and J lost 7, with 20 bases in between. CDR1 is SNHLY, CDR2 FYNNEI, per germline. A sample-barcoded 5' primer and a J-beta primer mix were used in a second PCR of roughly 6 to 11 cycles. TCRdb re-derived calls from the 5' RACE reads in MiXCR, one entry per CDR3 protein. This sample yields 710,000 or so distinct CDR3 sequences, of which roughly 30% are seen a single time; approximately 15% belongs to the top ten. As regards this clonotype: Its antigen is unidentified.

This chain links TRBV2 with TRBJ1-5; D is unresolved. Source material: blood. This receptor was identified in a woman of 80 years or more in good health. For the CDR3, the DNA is TGTGCCAGCAGTGGGGGTCCCGCGGCTAGCGGACAGCCCCAGCATTTT. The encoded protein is CASSGGPAASGQPQHF.